The source of this TCR beta chain is a study of Graves' ophthalmopathy and Graves' hyperthyroidism (dated 2018 in TCRdb). In terms of the full investigation: Peripheral blood was collected before any treatment was given, at the time of initial diagnosis. TCR beta repertoire signatures were used to distinguish Graves' ophthalmopathy from Graves' hyperthyroidism and to predict progression to ophthalmopathy. In total, under 150 blood samples were TCR-sequenced: around 42 ophthalmopathy, roughly 77 hyperthyroidism and approximately 17 hyperthyroidism-to-ophthalmopathy patients. To explore V-J signatures distinguishing ophthalmopathy from hyperthyroidism, a discovery set of about a hundred patients (about 44 ophthalmopathy, some 57 stable hyperthyroidism) was enrolled. For independent validation, a separate cohort was made up of some 19 hyperthyroidism patients plus 17 patients who later progressed from hyperthyroidism to ophthalmopathy. In roughly 6 hyperthyroidism patients, T-cell repertoires of thyroid tissue and blood were compared. Following sampling, methimazole starting at 30 mg daily was administered to hyperthyroidism patients, and high-dose intravenous methylprednisolone was administered to ophthalmopathy patients.

Here is what the overall study found, with its caveats: No statistical method was used to predetermine the sample size, and group allocation was not hidden from the investigators. In cross-validation, the 13-signature model distinguished ophthalmopathy from stable hyperthyroidism with 87.88% sensitivity and 81.08% specificity, while in the test set the corresponding values were roughly 80% and 75%. In validation, the model predicted ophthalmopathy progression with about 71% sensitivity and approximately 78% specificity; some twelve predicted patients were CT-confirmed with GO in a median of 6.5 months. Most expanded thyroid clonotypes with a frequency above 0.001 also appeared in blood, which suggests that blood repertoires may reflect the immune response in the thyroid.

TCR beta CDR3 regions were amplified from RNA transcripts for repertoire sequencing. The first round was an RT-PCR using HTBI primers with the Qiagen OneStep RT-PCR kit, and this first round was followed by a second-round multiplex PCR, then size selection and purification. The libraries underwent paired-end sequencing with 100 bp reads on an Illumina HiSeq2000. The source study handled its data this way. Reads were processed with SOAPnuke, discarding reads with adapters, uncalled bases, mean Phred below 15, or no exact constant-primer or identifier match. COPE v1.2.5 was used to merge the high-quality paired reads. Unique nucleotide sequences were defined as clonotypes and aligned to IMGT TRB V, D and J references using MiTCR v1.1. The analysis was limited to V-J combinations with a frequency above 0.0001, which together covered about 99% of repertoires. For each V-J combination, a TCR clonal expansion and chaos score was defined as the ratio of F50 clonal expansion to chaos observed in the TCRdist matrix. Welch's t-statistics and random forest were used to reduce features to 13 V-J combinations, which were fed into a naive Bayes classifier. Thyroid-blood repertoire similarity was quantified with the Morisita-Horn index. TCRdb trimmed public reads at Q25 via fastp, called clones via MiXCR and kept in-frame beta chains. Each entry merges the rows of one CDR3 protein and shows their most common DNA and genes. Here the V and J calls rest on TCRdb's processing, not on the authors' analysis. In this sample the table shows approximately 700,000 distinct CDR3 sequences, roughly two fifths of which occur a single time. The top ten hold about 3.3% of the sample.

Ophthalmopathy patients had moderately to severely active disease, Clinical Activity Score of at least 3, NOSPECS grade of at least 4, and disease duration under 3 months. Patients with other autoimmune diseases, uncontrolled infections, pregnancy or lactation were excluded from the study. Diagnosis relied on clinical symptoms, serum thyroxine, TRAb, thyroid ultrasound and orbital computed tomography. PBMCs were isolated from 7.5 to 10 ml of fresh peripheral blood by Ficoll-Paque density gradient centrifugation. Total RNA was extracted using Trizol reagent, and RNA quality was checked on an Agilent 2100 Bioanalyzer. This clonotype was seen repeatedly, ten times or more. Which antigen it targets is not known. One base away there is no much larger clone; base qualities are not given. V and J are truncated by 0 bases and 2 bases respectively, leaving an intervening sequence of 7 bases. Including the terminal cysteine and phenylalanine, the CDR3 comprises 14 residues. Just the 42-base CDR3 DNA is kept, in frame starting at base 1. Taken from the germline V gene, the CDR1 and CDR2 loops are SGHVS and FQNEAQ.

This receptor was taken from an adult man with Graves' ophthalmopathy. The rearrangement joined TRBV7-8 to TRBJ1-2; the D gene identity is not certain. The sequencing sample was made of peripheral blood. The CDR3 region: CASSLALGNYGYTF. At the DNA level, the sequence is TGTGCCAGCAGCTTAGCGCTGGGGAACTATGGCTACACCTTC.